This T cell receptor (beta chain) was sequenced in a study of cytomegalovirus exposure and HLA in healthy donors. Study-wide points: Later on, an analysis showed TCR association rates differing by HLA locus, with DRB1 the most and HLA-C the fewest. Common viral pathogens seemed to be connected with several of the most significant clusters, according to a later analysis.

This clone was picked up one time. Its antigen is unknown. This PCR relied on a set of 60 Vbeta primers and 13 Jbeta primers. Clones were sequenced by immunoSEQ multiplex PCR, and TCRdb holds only the in-frame ones, with some missing. Of some 150,000 clones listed, roughly 82% are singletons. Germline CDR1 reads SGDLS; CDR2 reads YYNGEE. V lost 0 bases to trimming and J lost 3 bases, with 16 bases between them. The CDR3 is made up of 16 amino acids. Each donor was nominally healthy when sampled (though unrecorded immune exposures were likely). The chain recombines TRBV9 with TRBJ2-7; D remains unclear. This TCR was recovered from a woman aged 50 to 65 in good health and CMV-seropositive. Sequences were obtained from PBMCs. The CDR3 coding sequence is TGTGCCAGCAGCGTAGGAAGGAGAAGCTACAACTACGAGCAGTACTTC. Protein: CASSVGRRSYNYEQYF.